Sequencing of this TCR beta chain was carried out in a study of cytomegalovirus exposure and HLA in healthy donors. Study summary: Out of 180 million or so T cells, an earlier analysis found more than 95 million unique TCR beta sequences in total.

V was pared by 3 bases and J by 7 bases, with 8 bases of the junction left unmatched. The CDR3 runs to 15 residues. CDR1 and CDR2 from the germline V gene are LNHDA and SQIVND (reference sequence). The study, taken as a whole, reports: The authors later found most CMV-associated TCR beta chains appeared HLA-restricted.

Comments on this clone: The antigen remains undetermined.

PCR involved 60 Vbeta and 13 Jbeta primers. Sequencing was performed with immunoSEQ multiplex PCR; in TCRdb, only in-frame clones are kept and a portion is missing. This table has 200,000 to 300,000 clones, around 76% appearing once. The clonotype originates from a woman aged 40 to 50 in good health and CMV-seropositive. Specimen: PBMCs. This rearrangement joins TRBV19 to TRBJ1-4, with 7 bases lining up with TRBD1. The CDR3: CASSIKGTAPEKLFF. The CDR3, as DNA: TGTGCCAGTAGTATTAAGGGGACAGCCCCTGAAAAACTGTTTTTT.